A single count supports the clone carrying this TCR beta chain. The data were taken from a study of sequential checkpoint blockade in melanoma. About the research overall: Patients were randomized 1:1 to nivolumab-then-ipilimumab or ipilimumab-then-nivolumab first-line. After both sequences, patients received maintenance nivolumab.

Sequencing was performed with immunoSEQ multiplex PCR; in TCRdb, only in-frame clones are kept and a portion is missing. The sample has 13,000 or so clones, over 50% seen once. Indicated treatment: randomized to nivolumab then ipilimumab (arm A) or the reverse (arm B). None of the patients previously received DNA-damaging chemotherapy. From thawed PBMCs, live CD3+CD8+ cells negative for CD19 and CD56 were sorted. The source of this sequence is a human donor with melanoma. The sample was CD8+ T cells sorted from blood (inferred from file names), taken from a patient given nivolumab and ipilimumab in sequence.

CDR3 sequence: CASSETGFYGYTF. DNA of the CDR3: TGTGCCAGCAGCGAGACGGGATTCTATGGCTACACCTTC. The V call is TRBV7-9, the J call TRBJ1-2; D unresolved. CDR1 is SEHNR, CDR2 FQNEAQ, per germline (reference sequence). CDR3 length equals 13 residues. V was pared by 5 bases and J by 4 bases, with 11 bases between.